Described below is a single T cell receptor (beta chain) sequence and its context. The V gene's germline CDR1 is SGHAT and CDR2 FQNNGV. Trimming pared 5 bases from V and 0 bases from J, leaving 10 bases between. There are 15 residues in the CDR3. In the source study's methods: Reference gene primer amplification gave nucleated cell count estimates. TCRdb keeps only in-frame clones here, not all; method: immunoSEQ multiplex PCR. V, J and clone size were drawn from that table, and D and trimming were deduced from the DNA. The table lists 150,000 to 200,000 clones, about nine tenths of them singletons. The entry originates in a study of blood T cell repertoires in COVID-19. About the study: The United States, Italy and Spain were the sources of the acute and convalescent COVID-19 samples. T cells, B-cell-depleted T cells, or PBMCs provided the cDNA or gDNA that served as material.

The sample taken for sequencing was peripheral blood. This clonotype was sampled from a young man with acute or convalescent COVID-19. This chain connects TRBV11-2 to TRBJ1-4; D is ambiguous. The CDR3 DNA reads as TGTGCCAGCAGCCCTCGGGGTGCAACTAATGAAAAACTGTTTTTT. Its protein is CASSPRGATNEKLFF. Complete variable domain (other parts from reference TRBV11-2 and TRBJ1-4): EAGVAQSPRYKIIEKRQSVAFWCNPISGHATLYWYQQILGQGPKLLIQFQNNGVVDDSQLPKDRFSAERLKGVDSTLKIQPAKLEDSAVYLCASSPRGATNEKLFFGSGTQLSVL.